This T cell receptor beta chain derives from a study of blood T cell repertoires in COVID-19. The assay was immunoSEQ multiplex PCR, and TCRdb's table has in-frame clones only and misses some. This table has approximately 190,000 clones, about 84% appearing once. The CDR3 has 14 amino acids. CDR1 and CDR2 from the germline V gene are MDHEN and SYDVKM. V shed 5 bases and J 1 base; nucleotides not matched to a gene: 5. Sequenced material: peripheral blood. This sequence joins TRBV28 and TRBJ2-7; 7 nucleotides agree with TRBD1. The clonotype originates from a woman between 25 and 40 years old with acute or convalescent COVID-19. The CDR3 bases are TGTGCCAGCAGTCACAGGGGAAGATCCTACGAGCAGTACTTC. Translation gives CASSHRGRSYEQYF.